Presented here are 32 T cell receptor beta chains from one specimen sequenced in a study of T cell repertoires in cytomegalovirus infection. TCRdb recomputed calls from the reads with MiXCR, one row per CDR3 protein. Of almost 500,000 distinct CDR3 sequences in the sample, 11% were seen once. The sequencing sample was made of PBMCs. The origin of the receptors is a human donor in good health (CMV status not recorded). Some clones in this sample may be carry-over from other donors' samples.

The V call is TRBV19, the J call TRBJ2-1; D may match TRBD1 or TRBD2 (5 bases each). This CDR3 has 15 residues. The germline V gene has CDR1 LNHDA and CDR2 SQIVND (reference sequence). The V gene lost 2 bases and the J gene lost 7 bases, with 15 bases spanning the gap. CDR3: CASSIIRDRRNEQFF. In DNA form, the CDR3 reads TGTGCCAGTAGTATAATAAGGGACCGCAGGAATGAGCAGTTCTTC. Supplemented by reference TRBV19 and TRBJ2-1, the full variable domain reads DGGITQSPKYLFRKEGQNVTLSCEQNLNHDAMYWYRQDPGQGLRLIYYSQIVNDFQKGDIAEGYSVSREKKESFPLTVTSAQKNPTAFYLCASSIIRDRRNEQFFGPGTRLTVL.

This chain links TRBV7-9 with TRBJ1-4; D is ambiguous. Trimming stripped 4 bases from V and 14 bases from J, with 20 bases between. The CDR3 spans 14 residues. Germline lookup yields CDR1 SEHNR and CDR2 FQNEAQ (reference sequence). The CDR3 nucleotides read TGTGCCAGCAGCTCAGCTATTTCGGCAATTGGGCTGTTTTTT. Encoded protein: CASSSAISAIGLFF.

This clonotype appeared many times. The chain is built from TRBV12-3 or TRBV12-4 and TRBJ2-1; 12 bases are a match to TRBD2. This CDR3 contains 14 residues. J was trimmed by 9 bases and V by 4 bases; bases with no gene match: 4. The CDR3 loop reads CASSSSGGAREQFF. In DNA form, the CDR3 reads TGTGCCAGCAGTTCTAGCGGGGGGGCTCGTGAGCAGTTCTTC.

This clonotype has a count of ten or more. The J gene is TRBJ2-1, the V gene TRBV27; 8 bases map to TRBD2. Germline trimming cut 4 bases from V and 9 bases from J; bases unmatched to any gene: 17. The CDR3 extends over 17 amino acids. CDR1 is MNHEY and CDR2 is SMNVEV in the germline V gene (reference sequence). DNA of the CDR3: TGTGCCAGCAGTTCTATCCCGGGACTAGTGGAGGAGGCTGAGCAGTTCTTC. This encodes CASSSIPGLVEEAEQFF.

This clonotype showed up many times. The chain joins TRBV6-1 to TRBJ1-2, with 7 bases matching TRBD1. This CDR3 comprises 15 residues. J was trimmed by 7 bases and V by 6 bases; bases with no gene match: 14. Germline CDR1 reads MNHNS; CDR2 reads SASEGT. For the CDR3, the DNA is TGTGCCAGCAGGGAGACAAACCAGGGGGTGGCTGGCTACACCTTC. Encoded protein: CASRETNQGVAGYTF.

This clonotype was seen ten or more times. Here the CDR3 reads CASRTRQGANSPLHF. In nucleotides, the CDR3 is TGTGCCAGCAGGACACGACAGGGGGCGAATTCACCCCTCCACTTT. V gene TRBV6-1 combines with J gene TRBJ1-6, with TRBD1 matching over 10 bases. Germline CDR1 reads MNHNS; CDR2 reads SASEGT. This CDR3 region has 15 residues. V lost 6 bases to trimming and J lost 7 bases; unmatched junction nucleotides: 6.

This clonotype was detected ten times or more. The chain employs TRBV6-2 or TRBV6-3 and TRBJ2-7; D possibly corresponds to TRBD2 (6 bases). Germline lookup yields CDR1 MNHEY and CDR2 SVGEGT. The V end was cut by 5 bases, the J end by 0 bases, with 17 bases between. CDR3 length equals 16 residues. CDR3 DNA sequence: TGTGCCAGCAGTCGGGACTTCCACCGAGCCTCCTACGAGCAGTACTTC. Protein product: CASSRDFHRASYEQYF.

This clonotype was observed many times. The chain links TRBV10-2 to TRBJ2-1, with TRBD2 identical over 8 bases. Germline CDR1 WSHSY, CDR2 SAAADI. Losses at the gene ends were 4 bases for V and 7 bases for J; bases not matched to a gene: 6. CDR3 size: 14 residues. CDR3 nucleotides: TGCGCCAGCAGTGCCAGCGGGAGTGGAAATGAGCAGTTCTTC. Residues: CASSASGSGNEQFF.

The chain links TRBV10-3 to TRBJ1-1; TRBD1 agrees at 11 bases. After removal of 2 bases from V and 8 bases from J, the junction contained 10 bases not matched to a gene. Germline V lookup: CDR1 ENHRY, CDR2 SYGVKD. The CDR3 length is 16 residues. This CDR3 is CAISEERDRGYHEAFF. In DNA form, the CDR3 reads TGTGCCATCAGTGAGGAGCGGGACAGGGGGTATCACGAAGCTTTCTTT.

This clonotype was observed a handful of times. The rearrangement uses TRBV6-1 and TRBJ1-6; D is uncertain. CDR3 length: 14 residues. V was shortened by 8 bases and J by 8 bases, with 16 bases between the two germline ends. The germline CDR1 and CDR2 sequences are MNHNS and SASEGT. The CDR3 nucleotides read TGTGCCAGCGCCCAGGAGGTCGCGCATTCACCCCTCCACTTT. As protein: CASAQEVAHSPLHF.

This clonotype was recorded many times. The chain uses TRBV7-2 and TRBJ2-7, with 9 bases identical to TRBD1. The V segment lost 1 base and the J segment 1 base; nucleotides outside the gene matches: 5. This CDR3 is 16 amino acids long. From germline, CDR1 is SGHTA and CDR2 FQGNSA. CDR3 region: CASSLEGTGSSYEQYF. The DNA of the CDR3 is TGTGCCAGCAGCTTAGAAGGGACAGGGAGTTCCTACGAGCAGTACTTC.

This clonotype was detected ten times or more. V is TRBV12-3 or TRBV12-4 and J is TRBJ1-1; perhaps TRBD1 as D (5 bases). V lost 6 bases, J lost 10 bases, and 12 bases lay in between. This CDR3 contains 11 residues. This CDR3 reads CASSADGGAFF. As DNA, the CDR3 is TGTGCCAGCAGCGCCGACGGGGGAGCTTTCTTT.

This clonotype was seen a handful of times. This rearrangement joins TRBV6-5 to TRBJ1-1; no clear D gene. In germline, CDR1 is MNHEY, CDR2 SVGAGI. Trimming stripped 5 bases from V and 5 bases from J, with 15 bases between. The CDR3 has 14 amino acids. The CDR3 DNA sequence: TGTGCCAGCAGTACGGGAGATTCTGGGACTGAAGCTTTCTTT. This encodes CASSTGDSGTEAFF.

This clonotype was seen a handful of times. The gene calls are TRBV5-4 and TRBJ1-1; D gene ambiguous. Germline-derived CDR1 and CDR2 are SGHNT and YYREEE (reference sequence). V shed 0 bases and J shed 4 bases, with 10 bases lying between them. This CDR3 is 14 amino acids long. CDR3 region: CASSLADRPTEAFF. CDR3 in DNA: TGTGCCAGCAGCTTGGCCGACCGACCCACTGAAGCTTTCTTT.

The chain recombines TRBV5-5 with TRBJ2-7; the D gene is possibly TRBD2 (5 bases). The CDR3 has 17 amino acids. Trimming stripped 1 base from V and 3 bases from J, with 20 bases between. In germline, CDR1 is SGHKS, CDR2 YYEKEE (reference sequence). DNA for the CDR3: TGTGCCAGCAGCTTGTTCTCCACTCGGGATCCTATCTACGAGCAGTACTTC. This gives the protein CASSLFSTRDPIYEQYF.

This clonotype has at least ten counts. The V and J genes are TRBV7-3 and TRBJ1-1, with a tentative D call TRBD1 (6 bases). Trimming took off 5 bases at V and 5 bases at J, with 15 bases between the two ends. The CDR3 contains 14 residues. Germline-derived CDR1 and CDR2 are SGHTA and FQGTGA. CDR3 in amino acids: CASSAGVGSTEAFF. Written as DNA, the CDR3 is TGTGCCAGCAGCGCAGGGGTGGGGTCTACTGAAGCTTTCTTT.

Comment on this clonotype: At one end the junction does not follow the germline gene, possibly because of a read error. The V call is TRBV10-3, the J call TRBJ1-3, with D perhaps matching TRBD1 (5 bases). Looked up from germline, CDR1 is ENHRY and CDR2 is SYGVKD. CDR3 length equals 12 residues. The CDR3 spells CSLGGTGNTIYF. CDR3 sequence (DNA): TGCTCCCTGGGGGGGACTGGAAACACCATATATTTT.

The CDR3 DNA sequence: TGCGCCAGCAGCTTGGGAGACAGGTCCTATGGCTACACCTTC. It is translated as CASSLGDRSYGYTF. V and J are TRBV5-1 and TRBJ1-2; weak D call: TRBD1 (6 bases). The CDR3 is made up of 14 amino acids. V was cut by 0 bases and J by 4 bases, with 10 bases left in between. CDR1 and CDR2 (germline): SGHRS, YFSETQ.

This clonotype was detected many times. The rearrangement links TRBV5-1 to TRBJ1-5; D not certain. This CDR3 contains 15 residues. Germline lookup yields CDR1 SGHRS and CDR2 YFSETQ. The germline V and J ends were trimmed by 0 bases and 5 bases, with 12 bases remaining between them. Here the CDR3 DNA reads TGCGCCAGCAGCTTGGACCCTGCGGGAGATCAGCCCCAGCATTTT. Protein: CASSLDPAGDQPQHF. Complete variable domain (other parts from reference TRBV5-1 and TRBJ1-5): KAGVTQTPRYLIKTRGQQVTLSCSPISGHRSVSWYQQTPGQGLQFLFEYFSETQRNKGNFPGRFSGRQFSNSRSEMNVSTLELGDSALYLCASSLDPAGDQPQHFGDGTRLSIL.

This clonotype showed up many times. DNA for the CDR3: TGTGCCAGTAGAGCTCCGGGGCCCACTGAAGCTTTCTTT. This encodes CASRAPGPTEAFF. The chain is built from TRBV19 and TRBJ1-1; the D gene is possibly TRBD1 (5 bases). Germline-derived CDR1 and CDR2 are LNHDA and SQIVND (reference sequence). The CDR3 consists of 13 residues. Trimming removed 6 bases at V and 4 bases at J, with 12 bases between.

This clonotype has at least ten counts. The V and J genes are TRBV5-5 and TRBJ1-1; unclear D gene. V lost 2 bases, J lost 5 bases, and 10 bases lay in between. The CDR3 consists of 13 residues. Germline values: CDR1 SGHKS, CDR2 YYEKEE (reference sequence). CDR3 sequence reads: CASSLIKETEAFF. The CDR3 nucleotides are TGTGCCAGCAGCTTAATAAAGGAGACTGAAGCTTTCTTT.

In this sample, this clonotype turned up many times. The V and J genes are TRBV7-2 and TRBJ1-4, with a possible D match to TRBD1 (6 bases). Trimming shortened V by 1 base and J by 4 bases, and 16 bases separated the two germline ends. This CDR3 is 17 amino acids long. CDR1 SGHTA and CDR2 FQGNSA come from the germline V gene. The CDR3 nucleotides are TGTGCCAGCAGCTTAGGTTGGACAGCTACCATTAATGAAAAACTGTTTTTT. Protein: CASSLGWTATINEKLFF.

This clonotype has a handful of counts. The chain uses TRBV18 and TRBJ1-1, with D uncertain. Trimming stripped 3 bases from V and 7 bases from J, with 12 bases between. The germline V gene has CDR1 KGHSH and CDR2 LQKENI. The CDR3 runs 13 residues. The CDR3 DNA sequence: TGTGCCAGCTCACCTAACCCGACTTTTGAAGCTTTCTTT. Translated: CASSPNPTFEAFF.

This clonotype was counted many times. The rearrangement uses TRBV7-8 and TRBJ1-4; D is perhaps TRBD1 (6 bases). This CDR3 has 14 residues. Trimming pared 5 bases from V and 6 bases from J, leaving 13 bases between. CDR1 is SGHVS, CDR2 FQNEAQ, per germline. CDR3 bases: TGTGCCAGCAGCATCGGACAGAGTGATGAAAAACTGTTTTTT. Translation: CASSIGQSDEKLFF.

This clonotype was detected many times. The chain employs TRBV20-1 and TRBJ2-1; the match to TRBD2 covers 14 bases. Germline V gene data show CDR1 as DFQATT and CDR2 as SNEGSKA (reference sequence). The CDR3 covers 16 residues. J lost 9 bases, V lost 1 base, and 8 bases had no gene match. The CDR3: CSARGTSGGSRGEQFF. DNA of the CDR3: TGCAGTGCTAGAGGGACTAGCGGGGGGTCAAGAGGTGAGCAGTTCTTC.

This chain joins TRBV3-1 and TRBJ1-1; unclear D gene. The CDR3 consists of 14 residues. CDR1 is LGHDT and CDR2 is YNNKEL in the germline V gene (reference sequence). V lost 0 bases to trimming and J lost 3 bases, with 8 bases between them. DNA for the CDR3: TGTGCCAGCAGCCAAGATTACAGTTACACTGAAGCTTTCTTT. It translates to CASSQDYSYTEAFF.

This clonotype was counted many times. The gene calls are TRBV2 and TRBJ2-7; 8 bases fit TRBD2. The CDR3 spans 14 residues. The germline V gene has CDR1 SNHLY and CDR2 FYNNEI. Trimming at V came to 8 bases and at J to 7 bases, leaving 13 bases not matched to a gene. The CDR3 protein is CASSPASGFGEQYF. The CDR3 DNA sequence: TGTGCCAGCTCCCCGGCTAGCGGGTTCGGGGAGCAGTACTTC.

In regard to this clonotype: A much larger clone lies a single base off, so this may be a read error. This chain uses TRBV10-2 with TRBJ2-5; 8 positions agree with TRBD1. The germline CDR1 and CDR2 sequences are WSHSY and SAAADI. The V gene end was trimmed by 6 bases and the J gene end by 10 bases; junction bases not matched to a gene: 10. The CDR3 runs 13 residues. The CDR3 DNA is TGCGCCAGCAGGGACAGGGAGTGGGGGAGCCAGTACTTC. This sequence encodes CASRDREWGSQYF.

The V and J genes are TRBV5-4 and TRBJ2-7, with TRBD2 matching over 9 bases. This CDR3 comprises 15 residues. Unmatched junction bases numbered 6, after V lost 3 bases and J lost 2 bases. CDR1 SGHNT and CDR2 YYREEE come from the germline V gene (reference sequence). Here the CDR3 reads CASSSQREATYEQYF. CDR3 DNA sequence: TGTGCCAGCAGCTCCCAGCGGGAGGCTACCTACGAGCAGTACTTC.

CDR3 sequence: CSATARTDTQYF. The CDR3 region has the DNA TGCAGTGCGACAGCTCGAACAGATACGCAGTATTTT. The chain is built from TRBV20-1 and TRBJ2-3; maybe TRBD1 (5 bases). V was clipped by 6 bases and J by 3 bases, with 10 bases between them. This CDR3 region has 12 residues. Germline loops: CDR1 DFQATT, CDR2 SNEGSKA (reference sequence).

This clonotype was picked up many times. The chain combines TRBV11-2 with TRBJ2-1; 10 bases align to TRBD2. The CDR3 runs 18 residues. The V gene's germline CDR1 is SGHAT and CDR2 FQNNGV. Unmatched junction bases numbered 19, after V lost 5 bases and J lost 9 bases. CDR3 protein: CASSHWGSGTSVVSEQFF. DNA for the CDR3: TGTGCCAGCAGCCACTGGGGTAGCGGGACTAGCGTTGTGAGTGAGCAGTTCTTC.

Ten or more counts support this clonotype. The V and J genes are TRBV20-1 and TRBJ2-5; the D is unclear. V was clipped by 6 bases and J by 2 bases, with 7 bases between them. Germline V gene sequence: CDR1 DFQATT, CDR2 SNEGSKA (reference sequence). The CDR3 loop spans 11 amino acids. CDR3 residues: CSAGEQETQYF. The CDR3, as DNA: TGCAGTGCAGGAGAACAAGAGACCCAGTACTTC.